The 18 T cell receptor beta chains below were found in one sample sequenced in a study of T cells expressing NK-cell markers. With the 5' RACE reads reprocessed, TCRdb shows one record per CDR3 protein and no DNA. Its table lists 140,000 or so distinct CDR3 sequences. What was sequenced was blood T cells: a sorted CD56 or NKG2C T cell subset, CD4+ or CD8+ T cells, or bulk PBMC T cells (not recorded which). The source is a man younger than 30 in good health.

The rearrangement joins TRBV4-3 to TRBJ2-7; there is no DNA to check the TCRdb D call of TRBD2. The CDR3 contains 17 residues. From germline, CDR1 is LGHNA and CDR2 YSLEER. CDR3 residues: CASSQEGLAVKAYEQYF.

The chain carries TRBV19 and TRBJ2-3; the TRBD1 assignment by TCRdb is unverifiable without DNA. This CDR3 comprises 15 residues. Germline V lookup: CDR1 LNHDA, CDR2 SQIVND (reference sequence). The CDR3 sequence: CARAKRGHSTDTQYF.

The chain has TRBV6-2 or TRBV6-3 and TRBJ2-7; TCRdb calls TRBD2, which cannot be checked without DNA. Germline V gene lookup returns CDR1 MNHEY and CDR2 SVGEGT. CDR3 length: 14 residues. The CDR3 sequence: CASRIAGDSYEQYF.

The V gene is TRBV9, the J gene TRBJ2-1; TCRdb reports TRBD1, a call that lacks DNA to check it against. CDR1 is SGDLS and CDR2 is YYNGEE in the germline V gene. This CDR3 contains 16 residues. The CDR3 loop is CASSTNRDTRRDEQFF.

The V and J genes are TRBV30 and TRBJ1-3; TCRdb proposes TRBD1, but this gene call is untestable without DNA. Germline CDR1 reads GTSNPN; CDR2 reads SVGIG (reference sequence). This CDR3 region has 15 residues. This CDR3 is CAWRETALSGNTIYF.

The rearrangement joins TRBV7-2 to TRBJ2-3; TCRdb's D gene call, TRBD1, goes unchecked for lack of DNA. CDR1 is SGHTA and CDR2 is FQGNSA in the germline V gene. The CDR3 sequence is 16 residues long. The CDR3 is CASSSFRGPSTDTQYF.

J is TRBJ2-7 and V is TRBV20-1; checking the TCRdb D call of TRBD2 is not possible without DNA. Germline CDR1 DFQATT, CDR2 SNEGSKA (reference sequence). This CDR3 is 14 amino acids long. CDR3: CSARKSGEAYEQYF.

The chain is built from TRBV7-9 and TRBJ2-5; the D call of TRBD1 rests on TCRdb alone, since no DNA is present to check it. Germline values: CDR1 SEHNR, CDR2 FQNEAQ (reference sequence). This CDR3 has 17 residues. CDR3 sequence reads: CASSLEGWGDSQETQYF. Combining the CDR3 with reference TRBV7-9 and TRBJ2-5 gives the whole variable domain DTGVSQNPRHKITKRGQNVTFRCDPISEHNRLYWYRQTLGQGPEFLTYFQNEAQLEKSRLLSDRFSAERPKGSFSTLEIQRTEQGDSAMYLCASSLEGWGDSQETQYFGPGTRLLVL.

The chain uses TRBV7-2 and TRBJ2-1; the TCRdb call, TRBD2, lacks DNA for checking. The CDR3 sequence is 15 residues long. Germline V gene lookup returns CDR1 SGHTA and CDR2 FQGNSA. CDR3 in amino acids: CASSSALGSYNEQFF.

CDR3 sequence: CASKVAGVHTEAFF. The rearrangement uses TRBV27 and TRBJ1-1; as DNA is missing, the TRBD1 call by TCRdb cannot be tested. The CDR3 is made up of 14 amino acids. The V gene's germline CDR1 is MNHEY and CDR2 SMNVEV (reference sequence).

This rearrangement joins TRBV6-6 to TRBJ1-5; checking the TCRdb D call of TRBD1 is not possible without DNA. Germline V gene data show CDR1 as MNHNY and CDR2 as SVGAGI (reference sequence). There are 13 residues in the CDR3. CDR3 sequence reads: CASSLGVLQPQHF.

The CDR3: CASSQDKQGNYGYTF. V and J are TRBV14 and TRBJ1-2; TCRdb's D call of TRBD1 is untestable without DNA. The germline gives CDR1 SGHDN, CDR2 FVKESK. The CDR3 runs to 15 residues.

V gene TRBV7-3 combines with J gene TRBJ2-3; TCRdb's assignment of TRBD1 cannot be checked, as there is no DNA. The CDR3 spans 15 residues. Germline CDR1 SGHTA, CDR2 FQGTGA. CDR3 loop: CASSTPQTGTDTQYF. Combining the CDR3 with reference TRBV7-3 and TRBJ2-3 gives the whole variable domain GAGVSQTPSNKVTEKGKYVELRCDPISGHTALYWYRQSLGQGPEFLIYFQGTGAADDSGLPNDRFFAVRPEGSVSTLKIQRTERGDSAVYLCASSTPQTGTDTQYFGPGTRLTVL.

The V and J genes are TRBV5-4 and TRBJ2-1; TCRdb returns TRBD2, unconfirmable since there is no DNA. The CDR3 totals 16 residues. Germline V CDR1 and CDR2: SGHNT, YYREEE (reference sequence). CDR3 loop: CASSSRTSWPYNEQFF.

J is TRBJ1-4 and V is TRBV18; TCRdb gives TRBD1 as the D gene, but with no DNA this cannot be confirmed. Germline V gene data show CDR1 as KGHSH and CDR2 as LQKENI. The CDR3 loop spans 16 amino acids. CDR3 residues: CASSPESGYGDEKLFF. Full variable domain (rest looked up from reference TRBV18 and TRBJ1-4): NAGVMQNPRHLVRRRGQEARLRCSPMKGHSHVYWYRQLPEEGLKFMVYLQKENIIDESGMPKERFSAEFPKEGPSILRIQQVVRGDSAAYFCASSPESGYGDEKLFFGSGTQLSVL.

V usage is TRBV30 and J usage is TRBJ2-7; TCRdb's D call, TRBD2, is unchecked because there is no DNA. The V gene's germline CDR1 is GTSNPN and CDR2 SVGIG (reference sequence). This CDR3 is built from 14 residues. CDR3 region: CAWSGGSSSNEQYF. The complete variable domain, with remaining parts taken from reference TRBV30 and TRBJ2-7, reads SQTIHQWPATLVQPVGSPLSLECTVEGTSNPNLYWYRQAAGRGLQLLFYSVGIGQISSEVPQNLSASRPQDRQFILSSKKLLLSDSGFYLCAWSGGSSSNEQYFGPGTRLTVT.

This chain connects TRBV5-1 to TRBJ2-7. The CDR3 totals 14 residues. Germline-derived CDR1 and CDR2 are SGHRS and YFSETQ. This chain's CDR3 is CASSLVTGSYEQYF. Drawing the rest from reference TRBV5-1 and TRBJ2-7, the complete variable domain is KAGVTQTPRYLIKTRGQQVTLSCSPISGHRSVSWYQQTPGQGLQFLFEYFSETQRNKGNFPGRFSGRQFSNSRSEMNVSTLELGDSALYLCASSLVTGSYEQYFGPGTRLTVT.

The rearrangement uses TRBV19 and TRBJ2-1; TCRdb indicates TRBD2, and absent DNA this call remains unverified. Germline V gene sequence: CDR1 LNHDA, CDR2 SQIVND (reference sequence). The length of the CDR3 is 13 residues. The CDR3 loop is CASVLAGHNEQFF. Based on the CDR3 plus reference TRBV19 and TRBJ2-1, the full variable domain is DGGITQSPKYLFRKEGQNVTLSCEQNLNHDAMYWYRQDPGQGLRLIYYSQIVNDFQKGDIAEGYSVSREKKESFPLTVTSAQKNPTAFYLCASVLAGHNEQFFGPGTRLTVL.